These T cell receptor beta chains were read from a single sample in a study of CD8 T cells in ankylosing spondylitis. One entry per CDR3 protein results from TCRdb running MiXCR on the 5' RACE reads. The sample lists approximately 440,000 distinct CDR3 sequences; more than 15% were seen once. The sequencing sample was made of blood, either unsorted or a sorted T cell fraction (not recorded which). These receptors were taken from a male donor with ankylosing spondylitis. CDR3s include the opening cysteine and the closing phenylalanine or tryptophan. The order of the fields is J gene, clone size, V gene, D gene, CDR3 DNA, CDR3 protein. D genes are given only for firm matches. Part of the rows lack a size; the others show once, few, many or a class for expanded clones.

J: TRBJ2-6
size: few
V: TRBV14
D: .
DNA: TGTGCCAGCAGCCGCAGAATTTACTCTGGGGCCAACGTCCTGACTTTC
CDR3: CASSRRIYSGANVLTF

J: TRBJ1-5
size: few
V: TRBV6-5
D: .
DNA: TGTGCCAGCAGTTACGCCCAGGGAAATCAGCCCCAGCATTTT
CDR3: CASSYAQGNQPQHF

J: TRBJ1-2
size: .
V: TRBV5-1
D: .
DNA: TGCGCCAGCAGCTTGGATATGGGGACCATTTATGGCTACACCTTC
CDR3: CASSLDMGTIYGYTF

J: TRBJ2-3
size: .
V: TRBV4-2
D: .
DNA: TGTGCCAGCAGCCAAGTTGACACAGATACGCAGTATTTT
CDR3: CASSQVDTDTQYF

J: TRBJ2-3
size: few
V: TRBV24-1
D: TRBD2
DNA: TGTGCCACCGGGACTAGCGGATTAGATACGCAGTATTTT
CDR3: CATGTSGLDTQYF

J: TRBJ2-6
size: .
V: TRBV29-1
D: .
DNA: TGCAGCGTTGAGATGGCAGCTGGAGGATCTGGGGCCAACGTCCTGACTTTC
CDR3: CSVEMAAGGSGANVLTF

J: TRBJ2-2
size: .
V: TRBV5-1
D: TRBD2
DNA: TGCGCCAGCAATCTAGCGGTGAACACCGGGGAGCTGTTTTTT
CDR3: CASNLAVNTGELFF

J: TRBJ2-2
size: .
V: TRBV6-2/TRBV6-3
D: TRBD2
DNA: TGTGCCAGCATGGGGGACGGGAGGCGGACCGGGGAGCTGTTTTTT
CDR3: CASMGDGRRTGELFF

J: TRBJ2-5
size: .
V: TRBV9
D: TRBD2
DNA: TGTGCCAGCAGCCCCGGGAGTAGCGGGGGCCAAGAGACCCAGTACTTC
CDR3: CASSPGSSGGQETQYF

J: TRBJ2-1
size: .
V: TRBV11-2
D: TRBD2
DNA: TGTGCCAGCAGCTTCAGGACTAGCTTTATCAATGAGCAGTTCTTC
CDR3: CASSFRTSFINEQFF

J: TRBJ2-5
size: few
V: TRBV28
D: .
DNA: TGTGCCAGCAGTACAGTCGAGCCGAGTGAGACCCAGTACTTC
CDR3: CASSTVEPSETQYF

J: TRBJ1-4
size: few
V: TRBV5-1
D: TRBD1
DNA: TGCGCCAGCAGCCTACGGGACAGGTCCCTGCGGGATGAAAAACTGTTTTTT
CDR3: CASSLRDRSLRDEKLFF

J: TRBJ1-6
size: few
V: TRBV6-1
D: TRBD1
DNA: TGTGCCAGCAGTGGGGCCGACAGGGGTTCACCCCTCCACTTT
CDR3: CASSGADRGSPLHF

J: TRBJ2-3
size: .
V: TRBV6-5
D: TRBD2
DNA: TGTGCCAGCAGTTACGGACTAGCGACCGTCACAGATACGCAGTATTTT
CDR3: CASSYGLATVTDTQYF

J: TRBJ2-3
size: .
V: TRBV5-3
D: TRBD1
DNA: TGTGCCAGCAGCCCCGGGACAGGGGGCTCCTCAGATACGCAGTATTTT
CDR3: CASSPGTGGSSDTQYF

J: TRBJ2-5
size: few
V: TRBV20-1
D: TRBD2
DNA: TGCAGTGCAGGACTAGCGGGAGGCCAAGAGACCCAGTACTTC
CDR3: CSAGLAGGQETQYF

J: TRBJ1-4
size: few
V: TRBV20-1
D: .
DNA: TGCAGTGCTAGAGGAGGGGATCTGGGAAAACTGTTTTTT
CDR3: CSARGGDLGKLFF

J: TRBJ1-3
size: few
V: TRBV15
D: .
DNA: TGTGCCACCAGCAGAGATTTCGACCTTGGGGACACCATATATTTT
CDR3: CATSRDFDLGDTIYF

J: TRBJ2-1
size: few
V: TRBV10-3
D: .
DNA: TGTGCCATCAGTGAGTCGGGCCTAGTTCGGAATGAGCAGTTCTTC
CDR3: CAISESGLVRNEQFF

J: TRBJ1-6
size: few
V: TRBV10-3
D: .
DNA: TGTGCCATCGGTGGGGGGCAGGGTGCCAATTCACCCCTCCACTTT
CDR3: CAIGGGQGANSPLHF

J: TRBJ2-7
size: .
V: TRBV20-1
D: .
DNA: TGCAGTGCTGGGGACACCTACGAGCAGCACTTC
CDR3: CSAGDTYEQHF

J: TRBJ1-5
size: many
V: TRBV3-1
D: .
DNA: TGTGCCAGCAGCCTATCTTCTCTTGGCAATCAGCCCCAGCATTTT
CDR3: CASSLSSLGNQPQHF

J: TRBJ2-1
size: few
V: TRBV29-1
D: TRBD2
DNA: TGCAGCGTAGCTATGCGACTAGCGGGAGGCAATGAGCAGTTCTTC
CDR3: CSVAMRLAGGNEQFF

J: TRBJ1-1
size: .
V: TRBV20-1
D: .
DNA: TGCAGTGCTAGAGTGACAAGTTGGGGGCTGAACACTGAAGCTTTCTTT
CDR3: CSARVTSWGLNTEAFF

J: TRBJ1-5
size: .
V: TRBV6-5
D: .
DNA: TGTGCCAGCAGTTGGAGGCGAGACAATCAGCCCCAGCATTTT
CDR3: CASSWRRDNQPQHF

J: TRBJ2-3
size: many
V: TRBV20-1
D: TRBD2
DNA: TGCTCGGGACTAGCGGGAACCCAGGGAGATACGCAGTATTTT
CDR3: CSGLAGTQGDTQYF

J: TRBJ2-7
size: .
V: TRBV12-3/TRBV12-4
D: .
DNA: TGTGCCAGCAGACCACAGGGTCATAGCTCCTACGAGCAGTACTTC
CDR3: CASRPQGHSSYEQYF

J: TRBJ2-5
size: many
V: TRBV12-3/TRBV12-4
D: TRBD2
DNA: TGTGCCAGCAGTTTCGGGGGGGCTTTGGGAGAGACCCAGTACTTC
CDR3: CASSFGGALGETQYF

J: TRBJ2-1
size: many
V: TRBV14
D: .
DNA: TGTGCCAGCAGCCCGGGGTATGAGCAGTTCTTC
CDR3: CASSPGYEQFF

J: TRBJ2-6
size: .
V: TRBV20-1
D: .
DNA: TGCAGTGCTGAATCTGGGGCCAACGTCCTGACTTTC
CDR3: CSAESGANVLTF

J: TRBJ1-1
size: .
V: TRBV6-5
D: .
DNA: TGTGCCAGCAGTTATAAAGGGGAGGGCACTGAAGCTTTCTTT
CDR3: CASSYKGEGTEAFF

J: TRBJ1-6
size: many
V: TRBV20-1
D: .
DNA: TGCAGTGCTAGAGATCAGGTTCGTGGTTCACCCCTCCACTTT
CDR3: CSARDQVRGSPLHF

J: TRBJ2-5
size: .
V: TRBV28
D: TRBD2
DNA: TGTGCCAGCAGTTTACAGATTAGCGGGGCCCAGGAGACCCAGTACTTC
CDR3: CASSLQISGAQETQYF

J: TRBJ2-7
size: many
V: TRBV7-8
D: .
DNA: TGTGCCAGCAGCTTAGACACTCTCTACGAGCAGTACTTC
CDR3: CASSLDTLYEQYF

J: TRBJ2-7
size: once
V: TRBV11-3
D: .
DNA: TGTGCCAGCAGCTTAGAGAGCTTTGTGGGGCAGTACTTC
CDR3: CASSLESFVGQYF

J: TRBJ2-2
size: few
V: TRBV30
D: TRBD1
DNA: TGTGCCTGGGAACGGGGGACAGGGTGGACCGGGGAGCTGTTTTTT
CDR3: CAWERGTGWTGELFF

J: TRBJ1-1
size: .
V: TRBV7-8
D: .
DNA: TGTGCCAGCAGCTCGACGGTAATTATGAACACTGAAGCTTTCTTT
CDR3: CASSSTVIMNTEAFF

J: TRBJ2-7
size: .
V: TRBV20-1
D: TRBD1
DNA: TGCAGTGCTAGGGGGACAGGGGACTTTGCACTTACCTACGAGCAGTACTTC
CDR3: CSARGTGDFALTYEQYF

J: TRBJ1-2
size: .
V: TRBV5-1
D: TRBD1
DNA: TGCGCCAGCAGCTACACAGGGGGCCCGGGGGATGGCTACACCTTC
CDR3: CASSYTGGPGDGYTF

J: TRBJ2-1
size: few
V: TRBV7-2
D: .
DNA: TGTGCCAGCAGCACTGATCCCCGGGTAAATGAGCAGTTCTTC
CDR3: CASSTDPRVNEQFF

J: TRBJ2-3
size: few
V: TRBV5-1
D: .
DNA: TGCGCCAGAAAACTAAAGCCCACAGATACGCAGTATTTT
CDR3: CARKLKPTDTQYF

J: TRBJ2-7
size: few
V: TRBV29-1
D: .
DNA: TGCAGCGTTCAGACACTCTCCTACGAGCAGTACTTC
CDR3: CSVQTLSYEQYF

J: TRBJ2-7
size: .
V: TRBV11-2
D: .
DNA: TGTGCCAGCAGCTTAGTCGGGGGCCTCCTACTCGAGCAGTACTTC
CDR3: CASSLVGGLLLEQYF

J: TRBJ1-1
size: .
V: TRBV6-1
D: .
DNA: TGTGCCAGCAGTGAACGGGGCTCTCCCCCGGGAGTGAACACTGAAGCTTTCTTT
CDR3: CASSERGSPPGVNTEAFF